This entry is about one T cell receptor beta chain. After removal of 5 bases from V and 6 bases from J, the junction contained 10 bases not matched to a gene. The germline gives CDR1 KGHSH, CDR2 LQKENI. The CDR3 runs 15 residues. Sequenced by immunoSEQ multiplex PCR; TCRdb stores in-frame clones only, minus some. The table includes about 280,000 clones, about four fifths detected once. The sample comes from a study of blood T cell repertoires in COVID-19. Source material: PBMCs or T cells enriched from blood (not recorded which). The TCR sequence derives from a middle-aged man who had been exposed to COVID-19. The chain employs TRBV18 and TRBJ1-2; TRBD1 aligns across 9 bases. CDR3 in DNA: TGTGCCAGCTCAGACACCCGGACAGGGGCGCATGGCTACACCTTC. Protein: CASSDTRTGAHGYTF. Based on the CDR3 plus reference TRBV18 and TRBJ1-2, the full variable domain is NAGVMQNPRHLVRRRGQEARLRCSPMKGHSHVYWYRQLPEEGLKFMVYLQKENIIDESGMPKERFSAEFPKEGPSILRIQQVVRGDSAAYFCASSDTRTGAHGYTFGSGTRLTVV.